These 2 T cell receptor beta chains originate from one sample sequenced in a study of blood T cell repertoires in COVID-19. Sequenced by immunoSEQ multiplex PCR; TCRdb stores in-frame clones only, minus some. The sample includes tens of thousands of clones, 88% of them seen just once. Sample: peripheral blood. These receptors were obtained from a human donor in a cohort sampled during active COVID-19.

This chain uses TRBV19 with TRBJ1-2; 7 positions agree with TRBD1. CDR1 LNHDA and CDR2 SQIVND come from the germline V gene (reference sequence). The CDR3 contains 15 residues. V lost 6 bases and J lost 4; bases outside the gene matches: 11. CDR3 protein: CASRPSDQGGYGYTF. The CDR3 region has the DNA TGTGCCAGTAGGCCGTCAGACCAGGGGGGCTATGGCTACACCTTC.

The chain joins TRBV19 to TRBJ1-3; perhaps TRBD1 as D (5 bases). Trimming took 3 bases from V and 6 from J, leaving 18 bases between them. Germline V gene lookup returns CDR1 LNHDA and CDR2 SQIVND (reference sequence). The CDR3 runs to 16 residues. CDR3 region: CASSMSLGTIINTIYF. CDR3 nucleotide sequence: TGTGCCAGTAGTATGAGCCTCGGGACTATTATAAACACCATATATTTT.